A single sample gave rise to the 8 T cell receptor beta chains below, sequenced in a study of control samples from healthy donors and cancer patients. Generated by immunoSEQ multiplex PCR, the TCRdb table keeps only in-frame clones and is missing some. The sample lists under 150,000 clones, 70% to 90% occurring once. Source material: blood. These receptor sequences come from a woman in her seventies in good health.

The rearrangement joins TRBV25-1 to TRBJ2-3, with a tentative D call TRBD2 (5 bases). V was clipped by 1 base and J by 3 bases, with 17 bases between them. The germline gives CDR1 MGHDK, CDR2 SYGVNS. The CDR3 length is 17 residues. This CDR3 reads CASSEFKASGGTDTQYF. The CDR3 DNA is TGTGCCAGCAGTGAATTTAAGGCCTCGGGCGGGACAGATACGCAGTATTTT.

In regard to this clone: Distinct nucleotide sequences in the sample also encode this CDR3. The CDR3 reads CASSYSGSYEQYF. CDR3 DNA sequence: TGTGCCAGCAGTTACTCGGGAAGCTACGAGCAGTACTTC. The rearrangement uses TRBV6-5 and TRBJ2-7; D remains ambiguous. The V and J ends lost 0 bases and 3 bases respectively, with 6 bases between them. CDR3 size: 13 residues. Germline V gene lookup returns CDR1 MNHEY and CDR2 SVGAGI.

The chain employs TRBV5-1 and TRBJ1-5; 7 nucleotides line up with TRBD1. CDR1 is SGHRS and CDR2 is YFSETQ in the germline V gene. The CDR3 totals 18 residues. Trimming cost V 2 bases and J 2 bases; bases outside gene matches: 13. This CDR3 reads CASSFWWTGGKGNQPQHF. The CDR3 DNA sequence: TGCGCCAGCAGCTTTTGGTGGACAGGTGGGAAGGGCAATCAGCCCCAGCATTTT. The variable domain in full, completed from reference TRBV5-1 and TRBJ1-5, reads KAGVTQTPRYLIKTRGQQVTLSCSPISGHRSVSWYQQTPGQGLQFLFEYFSETQRNKGNFPGRFSGRQFSNSRSEMNVSTLELGDSALYLCASSFWWTGGKGNQPQHFGDGTRLSIL.

This clone was detected once. The chain is built from TRBV5-6 and TRBJ2-7, with no clear D. V shed 6 bases and J shed 2 bases, with 12 bases lying between them. CDR1 and CDR2 from the germline V gene are SGHDT and YYEEEE. The CDR3 loop spans 13 amino acids. The CDR3 DNA sequence: TGTGCCAGCAAAGGCCAGGACCCCTACGAGCAGTACTTC. Its protein is CASKGQDPYEQYF.

This chain connects TRBV11-2 to TRBJ2-7, with 9 nucleotides matching TRBD2. Looked up from germline, CDR1 is SGHAT and CDR2 is FQNNGV. V was pared by 1 base and J by 5 bases, with 6 bases of the junction left unmatched. The CDR3 sequence is 15 residues long. The CDR3 DNA follows: TGTGCCAGCAGCTTAGGCCTAGCGGGGAGCAACGAGCAGTACTTC. This encodes CASSLGLAGSNEQYF.

The V gene is TRBV5-4, the J gene TRBJ2-7; 7 positions match TRBD1. The CDR3 has 13 amino acids. V was clipped by 4 bases and J by 2 bases; unmatched bases: 3. The germline V gene encodes CDR1 SGHNT and CDR2 YYREEE (reference sequence). The chain's CDR3 is CASSTTGAYEQYF. DNA of the CDR3: TGTGCCAGCAGCACAACAGGGGCCTACGAGCAGTACTTC. Complete variable domain (other parts from reference TRBV5-4 and TRBJ2-7): ETGVTQSPTHLIKTRGQQVTLRCSSQSGHNTVSWYQQALGQGPQFIFQYYREEENGRGNFPPRFSGLQFPNYSSELNVNALELDDSALYLCASSTTGAYEQYFGPGTRLTVT.

This rearrangement joins TRBV9 to TRBJ1-2; D unclear. Trimming removed 0 bases from V and 3 bases from J, with 12 bases in between. The length of the CDR3 is 15 residues. Germline CDR1 SGDLS, CDR2 YYNGEE. CDR3 sequence (DNA): TGTGCCAGCAGCGTAGTTCCGGGTTTCGACTATGGCTACACCTTC. It codes for CASSVVPGFDYGYTF.

In the case of this clone: At the DNA level, this CDR3 is encoded by other sequences in the same sample as well. The chain combines TRBV7-9 with TRBJ2-7, with D possibly being TRBD2 (5 bases). The CDR3 is made up of 14 amino acids. Germline CDR1 reads SEHNR; CDR2 reads FQNEAQ (reference sequence). Trimming cost V 0 bases and J 0 bases, with 6 bases left between them. CDR3 coding DNA: TGTGCCAGCAGCTTAGCTGGGAGCTCCTACGAGCAGTACTTC. Translated: CASSLAGSSYEQYF.